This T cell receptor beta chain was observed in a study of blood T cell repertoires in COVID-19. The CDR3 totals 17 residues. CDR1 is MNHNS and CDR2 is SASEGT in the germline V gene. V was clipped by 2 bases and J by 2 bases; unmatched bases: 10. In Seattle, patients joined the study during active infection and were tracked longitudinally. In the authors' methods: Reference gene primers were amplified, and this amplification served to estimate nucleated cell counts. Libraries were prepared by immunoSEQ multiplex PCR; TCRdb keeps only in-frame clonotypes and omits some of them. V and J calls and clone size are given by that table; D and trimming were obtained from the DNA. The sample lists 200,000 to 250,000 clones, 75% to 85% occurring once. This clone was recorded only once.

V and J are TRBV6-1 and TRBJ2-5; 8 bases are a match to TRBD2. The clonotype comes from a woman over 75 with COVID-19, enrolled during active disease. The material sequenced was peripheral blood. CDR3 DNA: TGTGCCAGCAGTGAAAGCGGGGGAGCGGTGATACAAGAGACCCAGTACTTC. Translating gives CASSESGGAVIQETQYF.